A single sample gave rise to the 2 T cell receptor beta chains below, sequenced in a study of cytomegalovirus exposure and HLA in healthy donors (dated by TCRdb to 2016 to 2017). The library came from the immunoSEQ multiplex PCR assay. A mixture of 60 forward primers for TCR Vbeta segments and 13 reverse primers for TCR Jbeta segments was used in the multiplex PCR. The source is immuneACCESS, and TCRdb retained only in-frame sequences with V and J called. Part of the clones is not carried over; for the studies checked, unresolved V genes explain less than half of this, and the remainder is unexplained. The sample table records about 190,000 clones; almost 75% of these occur just once. Of the sample, roughly 2.8% falls within the top ten clones. The sequenced sample was PBMCs. Source of these receptors: a young woman in good health and CMV-seropositive.

The chain links TRBV27 to TRBJ2-1, with a tentative D call TRBD1 (5 bases). CDR1 and CDR2 (germline): MNHEY, SMNVEV (reference sequence). Trimming removed 2 bases at V and 4 bases at J, with 12 bases between. The CDR3 spans 15 residues. The CDR3 DNA reads as TGTGCCAGCAGTTTACAAGGGGTAGTGTACAATGAGCAGTTCTTC. Its protein product is CASSLQGVVYNEQFF.

The DNA of the CDR3 is TGTGCCATCAGTGGAGGATTGGAGGGCCTGAACACTGAAGCTTTCTTT. Residues: CAISGGLEGLNTEAFF. The rearrangement uses TRBV10-3 and TRBJ1-1; D not certain. The CDR3 spans 16 residues. The germline V gene encodes CDR1 ENHRY and CDR2 SYGVKD. Trimming left V 4 bases short and J 0 bases short, with 15 bases between.